One T cell receptor (beta chain) is described in this entry. This record comes from a study of blood T cell repertoires in COVID-19. On the study more broadly: The United States, Italy and Spain were the sources of the acute and convalescent COVID-19 samples.

In the original processing: Counts of nucleated cells, estimated from reference gene primer amplification, were obtained. Measured with immunoSEQ multiplex PCR; TCRdb has only the in-frame clones, and not every one. The V and J calls and clone size were taken over from that table, and D and trimming were inferred from the DNA. The repertoire includes under 200,000 clones, approximately 90% of them detected once, and 5% to 6.5% sits in the top ten. This CDR3 spans 13 amino acids. Trimming stripped 5 bases from V and 3 bases from J, with 10 bases between. The germline V gene has CDR1 MGHDK and CDR2 SYGVNS.

The chain employs TRBV25-1 and TRBJ1-2; D not resolved. Sequenced material: peripheral blood. This receptor was identified in a man aged 40-55 years with active or convalescent COVID-19. The CDR3 region is CASSTGNDYGYTF. Here the CDR3 DNA reads TGTGCCAGCAGTACCGGGAATGACTATGGCTACACCTTC.